These 3 T cell receptor beta chains share one sample of origin, sequenced in a study of CD8+CD57+ T cells in acquired aplastic anemia. Investigators profiled TCR beta VDJ and CDR3 from genomic DNA template. MiXCR, run by TCRdb on the reads, gives a single entry per CDR3 protein. The sample shows roughly 58,000 distinct CDR3 sequences, about 56% of them seen only once. The sample consisted of sorted CD4+, CD8+, or CD8+CD57+ T cells (not recorded which) from PBMCs. These receptors came from a human donor in good health, serving as a control.

This clonotype was detected many times. V gene TRBV9 combines with J gene TRBJ2-3; tentatively, D is TRBD2 (7 bases). Trimming left V 2 bases short and J 6 bases short, with 16 bases between. Per the germline V gene, CDR1 is SGDLS and CDR2 is YYNGEE. This CDR3 region has 15 residues. CDR3 nucleotide sequence: TGTGCCAGCAGCGTCCTACATGGGGGGGCGGATACGCAGTATTTT. Translated: CASSVLHGGADTQYF.

The table lists this clonotype with many counts. The chain carries TRBV6-1 and TRBJ1-2; D is unclear. This CDR3 is 14 amino acids long. V was clipped by 2 bases and J by 4 bases, with 11 bases between them. Germline CDR1 and CDR2: MNHNS and SASEGT. The CDR3 DNA reads TGTGCCAGCAGTGAACCAACCCCGAGCTATGGCTACACCTTC. As protein: CASSEPTPSYGYTF.

The V call is TRBV25-1, the J call TRBJ2-5; D not resolved. The CDR3 contains 14 residues. Germline loops: CDR1 MGHDK, CDR2 SYGVNS. V was cut by 1 base and J by 2 bases, with 8 bases left in between. Here the CDR3 reads CASSEFGRQETQYF. CDR3 bases: TGTGCCAGCAGTGAATTTGGCAGACAAGAGACCCAGTACTTC.